The 31 T cell receptor beta chains below come from one sample, sequenced in a study of blood T cell repertoires in COVID-19. Assay used: immunoSEQ multiplex PCR; TCRdb lists only in-frame clones, some missing. This table has around 300,000 clones, around 89% appearing once. The material sequenced was PBMCs or T cells enriched from blood (not recorded which). These TCRs come from a woman between 45 and 60 years old who had recovered from COVID-19.

The chain combines TRBV7-8 with TRBJ2-6; D call uncertain. CDR1 is SGHVS, CDR2 FQNEAQ, per germline. Trimming cost V 5 bases and J 2 bases, with 13 bases left between them. There are 16 residues in the CDR3. The DNA for the CDR3 is TGTGCCAGCAGCGTACGGAACAGCCCTGGGGCCAACGTCCTGACTTTC. Protein sequence: CASSVRNSPGANVLTF. Supplemented by reference TRBV7-8 and TRBJ2-6, the full variable domain reads GAGVSQSPRYKVAKRGQDVALRCDPISGHVSLFWYQQALGQGPEFLTYFQNEAQLDKSGLPSDRFFAERPEGSVSTLKIQRTQQEDSAVYLCASSVRNSPGANVLTFGAGSRLTVL.

The genes are TRBV3-1 (or the pseudogene TRBV3-2) and TRBJ2-1; no firm D call. Trimming shortened V by 5 bases and J by 10 bases, and 15 bases separated the two germline ends. CDR1 is LGHDT and CDR2 is YNNKEL in the germline V gene (reference sequence). The CDR3 consists of 13 residues. CDR3 DNA: TGTGCCAGCAGCTCCTACGCTTCAGGAGAGCAGTTCTTC. Translating gives CASSSYASGEQFF.

The rearrangement uses TRBV4-2 and TRBJ2-3; 9 positions match TRBD1. V shed 4 bases and J 2 bases; nucleotides not matched to a gene: 4. The CDR3 consists of 15 residues. CDR1 LGHNA and CDR2 YNFKEQ come from the germline V gene. CDR3 nucleotides: TGTGCCAGCAGCCTGCGGACAGGGGACACAGATACGCAGTATTTT. Translating gives CASSLRTGDTDTQYF.

V usage is TRBV11-2 and J usage is TRBJ2-1, with D possibly matching TRBD1 (5 bases). Germline V CDR1 and CDR2: SGHAT, FQNNGV. This CDR3 comprises 12 residues. V lost 0 bases to trimming and J lost 11 bases, with 8 bases between them. The CDR3 is CASSLDRDQQFF. In DNA, the CDR3 is TGTGCCAGCAGCTTAGACAGGGATCAGCAGTTCTTC. Full variable domain (rest looked up from reference TRBV11-2 and TRBJ2-1): EAGVAQSPRYKIIEKRQSVAFWCNPISGHATLYWYQQILGQGPKLLIQFQNNGVVDDSQLPKDRFSAERLKGVDSTLKIQPAKLEDSAVYLCASSLDRDQQFFGPGTRLTVL.

This sequence joins TRBV28 and TRBJ1-5; 8 bases are a match to TRBD1. Germline lookup yields CDR1 MDHEN and CDR2 SYDVKM. After removal of 6 bases from V and 7 bases from J, the junction contained 17 bases not matched to a gene. CDR3 length: 17 residues. CDR3 nucleotide sequence: TGTGCCAGCAGACCAGGACAGGGTCAATACTACGGGCAGCCCCAGCATTTT. This sequence encodes CASRPGQGQYYGQPQHF.

The chain recombines TRBV3-1 (or the pseudogene TRBV3-2) with TRBJ2-1, with D unresolved. From germline, CDR1 is LGHDT and CDR2 YNNKEL (reference sequence). The CDR3 has 14 amino acids. The V gene lost 2 bases and the J gene lost 5 bases, with 10 bases spanning the gap. CDR3 in amino acids: CASSQSFNNNEQFF. CDR3 sequence (DNA): TGTGCCAGCAGCCAAAGTTTCAACAACAATGAGCAGTTCTTC.

In this sample, this clone turned up once. The rearrangement uses TRBV21-1 and TRBJ2-7; TRBD2, the table's D call, was not compared with the DNA. TRBV21-1 is described as a pseudogene. This CDR3 is built from 16 residues. This CDR3 is CASSKPVASAPYEQYF. CDR3 in DNA: TGTGCCAGCAGCAAACCTGTCGCCAGCGCGCCCTACGAGCAGTACTTC.

The gene calls are TRBV27 and TRBJ1-5; unclear D gene. Trimming stripped 2 bases from V and 6 bases from J, with 14 bases between. This CDR3 region has 15 residues. CDR1 MNHEY and CDR2 SMNVEV come from the germline V gene (reference sequence). The DNA for the CDR3 is TGTGCCAGCAGTTTAGCCTACCTACCCCCTCAGCCCCAGCATTTT. It yields the protein CASSLAYLPPQPQHF.

The sample holds a few counts of this clone. The chain links TRBV28 to TRBJ1-1; D gene ambiguous. V lost 3 bases to trimming and J lost 4 bases, with 24 bases between them. Germline CDR1 and CDR2: MDHEN and SYDVKM. The CDR3 runs 18 residues. Here the CDR3 reads CASSLLRQHWMAGTEAFF. The CDR3 DNA sequence: TGTGCCAGCAGTTTGTTACGACAACATTGGATGGCGGGCACTGAAGCTTTCTTT.

This clone was picked up one time. This chain joins TRBV4-2 and TRBJ2-6, with D perhaps matching TRBD1 (5 bases). Germline-derived CDR1 and CDR2 are LGHNA and YNFKEQ. Trimming shortened V by 1 base and J by 4 bases, and 14 bases separated the two germline ends. The CDR3 has 17 amino acids. This CDR3 is CASSQVVAGLGANVLTF. The CDR3 DNA is TGTGCCAGCAGCCAAGTAGTGGCAGGGCTGGGGGCCAACGTCCTGACTTTC.

This clone was counted only a few times. The V call is TRBV6-6, the J call TRBJ2-1; a possible D gene is TRBD2 (5 bases). This CDR3 is built from 15 residues. Germline lookup yields CDR1 MNHNY and CDR2 SVGAGI (reference sequence). Trimming took 7 bases from V and 6 from J, leaving 19 bases between them. CDR3 DNA sequence: TGTGCCAGCAACCCATCGTCGGGCAGCGGCAATGAGCAGTTCTTC. Protein product: CASNPSSGSGNEQFF.

The chain is built from TRBV27 and TRBJ2-7, with a tentative D call TRBD2 (6 bases). Trimming left V 0 bases short and J 7 bases short, with 13 bases between. From germline, CDR1 is MNHEY and CDR2 SMNVEV (reference sequence). This CDR3 has 14 residues. The CDR3 region is CASSLSAGYGEQYF. CDR3 sequence (DNA): TGTGCCAGCAGTTTATCGGCGGGGTACGGGGAGCAGTACTTC.

The chain joins TRBV4-1 to TRBJ1-1; 7 bases align to TRBD1. J gave up 6 bases and V 1 base, and 11 bases lay outside the gene matches. The CDR3 contains 16 residues. Per germline, CDR1 MGHRA and CDR2 YSYEKL. The CDR3 DNA reads as TGCGCCAGCAGCCAAGCCGACAGGGCGATTGTCCCTGAAGCTTTCTTT. Translation gives CASSQADRAIVPEAFF.

This clone was recorded only once. The J gene is TRBJ2-1, the V gene TRBV7-2; D is unresolved. The CDR3 is 15 residues long. Germline loops: CDR1 SGHTA, CDR2 FQGNSA. V was shortened by 7 bases and J by 0 bases, with 13 bases between the two germline ends. CDR3 protein: CASKRSPGSYNEQFF. DNA of the CDR3: TGTGCCAGCAAACGATCCCCCGGCTCCTACAATGAGCAGTTCTTC.

This sequence joins TRBV18 and TRBJ1-4; D might be TRBD1 (6 bases). V gave up 6 bases and J gave up 7 bases, with 15 bases separating them. The CDR3 consists of 14 residues. In germline, CDR1 is KGHSH, CDR2 LQKENI. The CDR3, as DNA: TGTGCCAGCTCCTTGAACAGGGATGGTGAAAAACTGTTTTTT. Its translation is CASSLNRDGEKLFF.

The chain combines TRBV3-1 (or the pseudogene TRBV3-2) with TRBJ1-2; 7 nucleotides align to TRBD1. CDR3 length: 15 amino acids. Looked up from germline, CDR1 is LGHDT and CDR2 is YNNKEL (reference sequence). V shed 1 base, J shed 4 bases, and the junction held 6 bases outside the gene matches. CDR3 region: CASSQGKGAGYGYTF. CDR3 DNA: TGTGCCAGCAGCCAAGGGAAGGGGGCTGGCTATGGCTACACCTTC.

The chain is built from TRBV7-8 and TRBJ1-5; 9 positions match TRBD1. Germline V gene lookup returns CDR1 SGHVS and CDR2 FQNEAQ. The CDR3 has 13 residues. Losses at the gene ends were 5 bases for V and 7 bases for J; bases not matched to a gene: 3. CDR3 nucleotides: TGTGCCAGCAGCCGGACAGGGGACCAGCCCCAGCATTTT. This sequence encodes CASSRTGDQPQHF.

The chain uses TRBV28 and TRBJ2-7, with D maybe TRBD2 (6 bases). This CDR3 spans 16 amino acids. V lost 5 bases, J lost 2 bases, and 19 bases lay in between. CDR1 MDHEN and CDR2 SYDVKM come from the germline V gene. CDR3 region: CASSAAGVAETYEQYF. The CDR3 DNA follows: TGTGCCAGCAGTGCTGCTGGAGTAGCGGAAACCTACGAGCAGTACTTC.

J is TRBJ1-1 and V is TRBV27; no clear D gene. The CDR3 extends over 14 amino acids. Germline CDR1 reads MNHEY; CDR2 reads SMNVEV (reference sequence). The V end lost 0 bases, the J end lost 4 bases, and 9 bases lay between the germline ends. Here the CDR3 reads CASSLSALSTEAFF. In DNA, the CDR3 is TGTGCCAGCAGTTTATCGGCCCTGTCCACTGAAGCTTTCTTT.

The chain is built from TRBV2 and TRBJ2-5; D perhaps matches TRBD1 (6 bases). The CDR3 contains 13 residues. Germline V gives CDR1 SNHLY, CDR2 FYNNEI. Trimming removed 6 bases at V and 5 bases at J, with 13 bases between. CDR3 amino acids: CASRGTLGETQYF. DNA of the CDR3: TGTGCCAGCAGGGGGACACTTGGGGAGACCCAGTACTTC.

This chain connects TRBV19 to TRBJ1-5, with D maybe TRBD1 (5 bases). Trimming removed 1 base from V and 0 bases from J, with 16 bases in between. Germline assignment: CDR1 LNHDA and CDR2 SQIVND (reference sequence). The CDR3 runs to 18 residues. The DNA for the CDR3 is TGTGCCAGTAGTATAGTCCCCGGAGGAGGGGATAGCAATCAGCCCCAGCATTTT. Its translation is CASSIVPGGGDSNQPQHF.

This chain joins TRBV28 and TRBJ1-6; D is undetermined. This CDR3 region has 16 residues. Germline V lookup: CDR1 MDHEN, CDR2 SYDVKM. Trimming pared 3 bases from V and 7 bases from J, leaving 16 bases between. The DNA for the CDR3 is TGTGCCAGCAGTTTTGACTTGGCTAATGGCAATTCACCCCTCCACTTT. It encodes CASSFDLANGNSPLHF.

The chain's CDR3 is CASSQGWSSGGEQYF. The CDR3 DNA sequence: TGTGCCAGCAGCCAGGGTTGGTCTAGCGGTGGGGAGCAGTACTTC. The chain has TRBV3-1 (or the pseudogene TRBV3-2) and TRBJ2-7, with 7 bases identical to TRBD2. With V trimmed by 3 bases and J by 7 bases, 12 bases remained unmatched. The CDR3 runs 15 residues. Germline V gene data show CDR1 as LGHDT and CDR2 as YNNKEL (reference sequence).

This clone was seen once. The chain couples TRBV2 to TRBJ2-7; 7 nucleotides match TRBD2. Germline CDR1 is SNHLY and CDR2 is FYNNEI. This CDR3 contains 18 residues. J lost 6 bases, V lost 4 bases, and 21 bases had no gene match. The CDR3 bases are TGTGCCAGCAGTGGGTCGGGGCGGGAGTGGTTCCCGCACTCCGAGCAGTACTTC. This codes for CASSGSGREWFPHSEQYF.

This rearrangement joins TRBV27 to TRBJ2-7; D perhaps matches TRBD2 (7 bases). Deletions cut 7 bases from V and 0 bases from J, with 19 bases between. The germline gives CDR1 MNHEY, CDR2 SMNVEV (reference sequence). This CDR3 has 16 amino acids. The CDR3 sequence is CASMQWGRGSSYEQYF. DNA of the CDR3: TGTGCCAGCATGCAATGGGGGCGGGGGAGCTCCTACGAGCAGTACTTC.

The V and J genes are TRBV7-2 and TRBJ1-2; D gene uncertain. The V and J ends lost 1 base and 6 bases respectively, with 12 bases between them. This CDR3 spans 14 amino acids. The germline gives CDR1 SGHTA, CDR2 FQGNSA. The CDR3 sequence: CASSLVAVGDGYTF. The CDR3 nucleotides are TGTGCCAGCAGCTTAGTGGCCGTGGGAGATGGCTACACCTTC. Full variable domain (outside the CDR3, taken from reference TRBV7-2 and TRBJ1-2): GAGVSQSPSNKVTEKGKDVELRCDPISGHTALYWYRQSLGQGLEFLIYFQGNSAPDKSGLPSDRFSAERTGGSVSTLTIQRTQQEDSAVYLCASSLVAVGDGYTFGSGTRLTVV.

The table lists this clone with a count of one. This rearrangement joins TRBV27 to TRBJ2-5; the match to TRBD2 covers 8 bases. The length of the CDR3 is 13 residues. The ends lost 6 bases at V and 3 bases at J; junction bases unmatched: 3. The germline gives CDR1 MNHEY, CDR2 SMNVEV (reference sequence). The CDR3 reads CASRGLAEETQYF. The CDR3 DNA is TGTGCCAGCAGAGGACTAGCTGAAGAGACCCAGTACTTC.

This chain uses TRBV18 with TRBJ1-2, with D possibly being TRBD1 (5 bases). Per the germline V gene, CDR1 is KGHSH and CDR2 is LQKENI. The CDR3 covers 15 residues. V lost 2 bases, J lost 0 bases, and 10 bases lay in between. The CDR3 sequence: CASSPNGQSNYGYTF. CDR3 coding DNA: TGTGCCAGCTCACCAAACGGACAATCTAACTATGGCTACACCTTC.

The gene calls are TRBV28 and TRBJ1-6, with TRBD1 identical over 9 bases. The CDR3 contains 15 residues. The V and J ends lost 7 bases and 7 bases, in that order; junction bases with no gene match: 8. Germline V gene data show CDR1 as MDHEN and CDR2 as SYDVKM. The CDR3 spells CASNLRGQGNSPLHF. CDR3 nucleotide sequence: TGTGCCAGCAACCTGCGGGGACAGGGAAATTCACCCCTCCACTTT.

The V call is TRBV5-1, the J call TRBJ2-7; maybe TRBD2 (6 bases). V was shortened by 4 bases and J by 2 bases, with 16 bases between the two germline ends. The length of the CDR3 is 15 residues. Per the germline V gene, CDR1 is SGHRS and CDR2 is YFSETQ. The chain's CDR3 is CASSHGTLGPYEQYF. Here the CDR3 DNA reads TGCGCCAGCAGCCATGGGACTCTGGGGCCCTACGAGCAGTACTTC.

This clone came up once. The genes are TRBV6-5 and TRBJ2-1; D is possibly TRBD1 (7 bases). Germline V lookup: CDR1 MNHEY, CDR2 SVGAGI. The CDR3 is made up of 13 amino acids. V lost 0 bases and J lost 12, with 12 bases in between. Here the CDR3 reads CASSYSAGQLQFF. The CDR3, as DNA: TGTGCCAGCAGTTACTCGGCGGGACAGTTGCAGTTCTTC.